This T cell receptor (beta chain) derives from a study of PD-L1 blockade in urothelial cancer. Study context: Blood was evaluated 3 weeks (second dose) and 6 weeks after therapy began.

The sample's time point: pretreatment peripheral blood. Spiking each PCR with synthetic TCR analog templates was performed. Here immunoSEQ multiplex PCR was the method, and the copy in TCRdb shows in-frame clones only, minus some. The data contain 85,000 to 95,000 clones, almost 90% of them seen just once; the ten biggest clones take up around 1.6%. The TCR sequence derives from a man aged 55-75 years with urothelial cancer. Here the sequenced sample was PBMCs, taken around atezolizumab (anti-PD-L1) treatment.

The CDR3 sequence is CSVVSLGTGGSEQYF. CDR3 DNA: TGCAGCGTTGTTAGTCTTGGGACAGGGGGCAGCGAGCAGTACTTC. The chain uses TRBV29-1 and TRBJ2-7; 12 bases agree with TRBD1. The germline V gene encodes CDR1 SQVTM and CDR2 ANQGSEA. The CDR3 spans 15 residues. V lost 4 bases and J lost 6; bases outside the gene matches: 10.